A single sample gave rise to the 27 T cell receptor beta chains below, sequenced in a study of blood T cells in healthy people across ages. A second roughly 6 to 11 cycle PCR used barcoded and J-beta primers. TCRdb re-derived calls from the 5' RACE reads in MiXCR, one entry per CDR3 protein. The data contain roughly 640,000 distinct CDR3 sequences, under 30% of them singletons. The sequencing sample was made of blood. The receptors here all came from an elderly woman in good health.

The chain combines TRBV29-1 with TRBJ2-7, with D hard to call. The CDR3 is made up of 12 amino acids. Germline V lookup: CDR1 SQVTM, CDR2 ANQGSEA. V was cut by 3 bases and J by 0 bases, with 6 bases left in between. CDR3 in amino acids: CSVEVLSYEQYF. CDR3 in DNA: TGCAGCGTTGAGGTCCTCTCCTACGAGCAGTACTTC.

V and J are TRBV5-1 and TRBJ2-3, with D tentatively TRBD2 (5 bases). The CDR3 spans 15 residues. Germline values: CDR1 SGHRS, CDR2 YFSETQ. V lost 2 bases, J lost 6 bases, and 16 bases lay in between. CDR3 in amino acids: CASSFEGTGPDTQYF. DNA of the CDR3: TGCGCCAGCAGCTTTGAGGGAACCGGGCCCGATACGCAGTATTTT.

To note about this clonotype: One end of the junction varies from germline; a read error may be responsible. This sequence joins TRBV6-6 and TRBJ2-1, with 11 bases aligning to TRBD2. Germline loops: CDR1 MNHNY, CDR2 SVGAGI (reference sequence). This CDR3 is 14 amino acids long. CDR3 sequence reads: CASRLAGAPNGQFF. CDR3 DNA sequence: TGTGCCAGCAGACTAGCGGGGGCCCCGAATGGGCAGTTCTTC.

For this clonotype: Given a much more abundant clone one base away, this may be a read error. The chain is built from TRBV20-1 and TRBJ2-4, with unresolved D. This CDR3 is 13 amino acids long. Germline lookup yields CDR1 DFQATT and CDR2 SNEGSKA (reference sequence). DNA of the CDR3: TGCGGTGCTAGAGATCGACCGGGAAACATTCAGTACTTC. This codes for CGARDRPGNIQYF.

This clonotype came up many times. This chain uses TRBV6-2 or TRBV6-3 with TRBJ1-2; a weak D match, TRBD1 (5 bases). Trimming cost V 5 bases and J 4 bases, with 17 bases left between them. This CDR3 has 15 residues. Germline lookup yields CDR1 MNHEY and CDR2 SVGEGT. The CDR3 sequence: CASSVGPGGIYGYTF. In DNA form, the CDR3 reads TGTGCCAGCAGTGTGGGGCCAGGAGGTATCTATGGCTACACCTTC.

This clonotype occurred many times. The chain links TRBV14 to TRBJ2-5, with D perhaps TRBD2 (5 bases). The CDR3 is 16 residues long. V lost 0 bases, J lost 5 bases, and 16 bases lay in between. Germline V CDR1 and CDR2: SGHDN, FVKESK. CDR3 protein: CASSQDPSTRRETQYF. The CDR3 nucleotides read TGTGCCAGCAGCCAAGATCCCTCTACTAGACGGGAGACCCAGTACTTC.

This clonotype has more than one count but fewer than ten. The V gene is TRBV13, the J gene TRBJ2-1, with D unresolved. CDR3 length: 13 residues. V was clipped by 5 bases and J by 5 bases, with 10 bases between them. Germline loops: CDR1 PRHDT, CDR2 FYEKMQ (reference sequence). The CDR3 coding sequence is TGTGCCAGCAGCCCCTGGGAAAACAATGAGCAGTTCTTC. This gives the protein CASSPWENNEQFF. Full variable domain (missing parts from reference TRBV13 and TRBJ2-1): AAGVIQSPRHLIKEKRETATLKCYPIPRHDTVYWYQQGPGQDPQFLISFYEKMQSDKGSIPDRFSAQQFSDYHSELNMSSLELGDSALYFCASSPWENNEQFFGPGTRLTVL.

This clonotype was seen only a few times. Sequence at one end of the junction differs from germline and may be a read error. The chain has TRBV5-6 and TRBJ2-2; 8 nucleotides agree with TRBD1. Looked up from germline, CDR1 is SGHDT and CDR2 is YYEEEE. The CDR3 length is 16 residues. The DNA of the CDR3 is TGTGCCAGCAGCTTGTTTCAGGGGGCGAACACCGGGGAGCGGTTTTTT. Protein: CASSLFQGANTGERFF.

This clonotype was recorded a few times. A much more abundant neighbour one base away suggests this may be a read error. This chain links TRBV6-5 with TRBJ2-3; tentatively, D is TRBD1 or TRBD2 (5 bases each). This CDR3 spans 12 amino acids. CDR1 is MNHEY, CDR2 SVGAGI, per germline. The ends were cut back, 11 bases at V and 2 bases at J, with 11 bases in the middle. The DNA of the CDR3 is TGTGCCCCCTCCGGGACCACAGATACGCAGTATTTT. Its translation: CAPSGTTDTQYF.

This clonotype appeared many times. The CDR3 loop is CASSVTGGAGETQYF. The CDR3, as DNA: TGTGCCAGCAGCGTGACAGGGGGCGCGGGAGAGACCCAGTACTTC. The rearrangement links TRBV7-2 to TRBJ2-5; 10 bases match TRBD1. The CDR3 spans 15 residues. The V gene's germline CDR1 is SGHTA and CDR2 FQGNSA. V lost 5 bases, J lost 4 bases, and 7 bases stayed unmatched.

This clonotype was observed at least ten times. The chain carries TRBV7-2 and TRBJ2-3; 8 bases are shared with TRBD2. There are 16 residues in the CDR3. Germline CDR1 and CDR2: SGHTA and FQGNSA. V dropped 0 bases and J dropped 4; count of bases not matched to a gene: 6. The CDR3 protein is CASSLAPGGSSDTQYF. The DNA for the CDR3 is TGTGCCAGCAGCTTAGCCCCGGGGGGGTCATCAGATACGCAGTATTTT.

This clonotype was picked up a small number of times. The chain uses TRBV6-6 and TRBJ2-2; D uncertain. This CDR3 has 15 residues. Trimming cost V 6 bases and J 2 bases, with 13 bases left between them. Looked up from germline, CDR1 is MNHNY and CDR2 is SVGAGI (reference sequence). In DNA, the CDR3 is TGTGCCAGCAGCCTAACCCAAGCAAACACCGGGGAGCTGTTTTTT. Translated, it gives CASSLTQANTGELFF.

The sample holds many counts of this clonotype. The J gene is TRBJ2-5, the V gene TRBV6-5, with D unclear. CDR3 length: 15 amino acids. Germline lookup yields CDR1 MNHEY and CDR2 SVGAGI. The germline V and J ends were trimmed by 5 bases and 4 bases, with 17 bases remaining between them. The DNA of the CDR3 is TGTGCCAGCAGTCGACGGACCACAACCTTAGAGACCCAGTACTTC. This gives the protein CASSRRTTTLETQYF.

The J gene is TRBJ1-2, the V gene TRBV28, with TRBD1 identical over 9 bases. The CDR3 consists of 15 residues. J gave up 4 bases and V 6 bases, and 9 bases lay outside the gene matches. Per the germline V gene, CDR1 is MDHEN and CDR2 is SYDVKM. The CDR3 region is CASRSGTGTVYGYTF. In nucleotides, the CDR3 is TGTGCCAGCAGGTCCGGGACAGGGACGGTCTATGGCTACACCTTC.

The sample holds many counts of this clonotype. V usage is TRBV12-3 or TRBV12-4 and J usage is TRBJ1-2, with a tentative D call TRBD1 (6 bases). CDR3 length: 14 amino acids. V was cut by 2 bases and J by 6 bases, with 13 bases left in between. The CDR3 DNA reads as TGTGCCAGCAGTTTATTATTGACAGGCGATGGCTACACCTTC. Protein sequence: CASSLLLTGDGYTF.

This clonotype was recorded many times. The chain uses TRBV15 and TRBJ2-3, with 8 bases lining up with TRBD2. Germline CDR1 and CDR2: LNHNV and YYDKDF (reference sequence). Trimming took 2 bases from V and 2 from J; bases not matched to a gene: 3. The CDR3 sequence is 15 residues long. Written as DNA, the CDR3 is TGTGCCACCAGCAGAACTAGCGGAAACACAGATACGCAGTATTTT. Its protein is CATSRTSGNTDTQYF.

This chain uses TRBV11-2 with TRBJ2-5; D uncertain. CDR3 length equals 15 residues. Germline CDR1 is SGHAT and CDR2 is FQNNGV. Trimming cost V 4 bases and J 3 bases, with 15 bases left between them. The CDR3 region is CASSSEPLVEETQYF. CDR3 coding DNA: TGTGCCAGCAGCTCCGAGCCTTTAGTTGAAGAGACCCAGTACTTC.

Points on this clonotype: Relative to the germline gene, one junction end is altered; a read error may explain this. The rearrangement links TRBV20-1 to TRBJ1-2; D not resolved. This CDR3 has 12 amino acids. Looked up from germline, CDR1 is DFQATT and CDR2 is SNEGSKA (reference sequence). CDR3 protein: CRAREPNYGYTF. DNA of the CDR3: TGCAGGGCTAGAGAGCCCAACTATGGCTACACCTTC.

The chain has TRBV12-3 or TRBV12-4 and TRBJ2-1, with D perhaps matching TRBD1 (6 bases). The CDR3 has 15 residues. Trimming removed 3 bases from V and 6 bases from J, with 15 bases in between. As DNA, the CDR3 is TGTGCCAGCAGTTTCTACAGGGTGAACGTCAATGAGCAGTTCTTC. This translates into CASSFYRVNVNEQFF.

The chain combines TRBV12-3 or TRBV12-4 with TRBJ2-5; TRBD1 aligns across 10 bases. The DNA end is more similar to TRBJ2-7, so the J call may be wrong. The CDR3 has 16 amino acids. CDR3 region: CASSLMGQGTTYEQYF. CDR3 nucleotides: TGTGCCAGCAGTTTAATGGGACAGGGGACTACCTACGAGCAGTACTTC.

On this clonotype: This sequence may be a read error, since a much larger clone differs from it by one base. In DNA form, the CDR3 reads TGTGCCAGCAGCCCACGAATCGGGGTGCTGTTTTTT. This sequence encodes CASSPRIGVLFF. The V gene is TRBV7-2, the J gene TRBJ2-2; TRBD2 might be the D (5 bases). The CDR3 has 12 residues. Germline V gene lookup returns CDR1 SGHTA and CDR2 FQGNSA.

The table lists this clonotype with many counts. This sequence joins TRBV29-1 and TRBJ2-1; D is unresolved. V lost 4 bases and J 5 bases, leaving 9 bases between the germline ends. This CDR3 comprises 12 residues. Looked up from germline, CDR1 is SQVTM and CDR2 is ANQGSEA. This CDR3 reads CSVAKGNNEQFF. DNA of the CDR3: TGCAGCGTTGCTAAGGGAAACAATGAGCAGTTCTTC.

This clonotype has at least ten counts. The CDR3 sequence is CASSLGSGAYNEQFF. The CDR3 region has the DNA TGCGCCAGCAGCTTGGGGAGCGGGGCATACAATGAGCAGTTCTTC. The chain employs TRBV5-1 and TRBJ2-1; 7 bases agree with TRBD2. Per germline, CDR1 SGHRS and CDR2 YFSETQ. The CDR3 extends over 15 amino acids. The J segment lost 4 bases and the V segment lost 0 bases, leaving 4 bases of the junction unmatched.

This clonotype was found many times. A much larger clonotype is one base distant, so this may be a read error. The chain carries TRBV5-1 and TRBJ2-2; maybe TRBD2 (5 bases). The CDR3 consists of 12 residues. CDR1 and CDR2 (germline): SGHRS, YFSETQ. The CDR3 spells CASSVGNGERFF. CDR3 DNA sequence: TGCGCCAGCAGCGTTGGAAACGGGGAGCGGTTTTTT.

This clonotype was found many times. The J gene is TRBJ2-3, the V gene TRBV7-2; 7 bases match TRBD1. The CDR3 contains 14 residues. From germline, CDR1 is SGHTA and CDR2 FQGNSA. Trimming cost V 4 bases and J 1 base; bases outside gene matches: 2. The CDR3 spells CASSYDRGTDTQYF. The CDR3 coding sequence is TGTGCCAGCAGCTATGACAGGGGCACAGATACGCAGTATTTT.

About this clonotype itself: This CDR3 fails to terminate in the conserved phenylalanine or tryptophan, so it likely reflects a read error. The J gene is TRBJ1-5, the V gene TRBV6-1, with D possibly TRBD1 on 5 matching bases. From germline, CDR1 is MNHNS and CDR2 SASEGT. This CDR3 has 15 amino acids. V lost 9 bases and J 5 bases, leaving 20 bases between the germline ends. As DNA, the CDR3 is TGTGCCAGTTACCCCAGGGATCGGCAGCATCAGCCCCAGCATGTT. It encodes CASYPRDRQHQPQHV.

This clonotype was seen at least ten times. This chain links TRBV20-1 with TRBJ1-2; 9 positions agree with TRBD1. CDR1 is DFQATT and CDR2 is SNEGSKA in the germline V gene (reference sequence). This CDR3 contains 17 residues. Germline trimming cut 0 bases from V and 4 bases from J; bases unmatched to any gene: 12. For the CDR3, the DNA is TGCAGTGCTAGAGACGCACAGGGGGCCATTCTAGGCTATGGCTACACCTTC. Translation gives CSARDAQGAILGYGYTF.